The clone carrying this TCR beta chain was detected a few times. Other DNA sequences within the sample encode an identical CDR3. Primers for the PCR totalled 60 Vbeta and 13 Jbeta. Data came from immunoSEQ multiplex PCR; TCRdb stores just in-frame clones and leaves some out. The sample holds approximately 210,000 clones; 75% to 80% are singletons and the top ten take over 2%. This entry belongs to a study of cytomegalovirus exposure and HLA in healthy donors. This receptor was obtained from a woman under 40 in good health and CMV-seropositive. Material: PBMCs.

The CDR3 region is CASRGLAGYYNEQFF. CDR3 bases: TGTGCCAGCCGGGGACTAGCGGGGTACTACAATGAGCAGTTCTTC. This chain joins TRBV27 and TRBJ2-1; TRBD2 matches 13 bases. This CDR3 region has 15 residues. The germline V gene has CDR1 MNHEY and CDR2 SMNVEV (reference sequence). The ends lost 8 bases at V and 3 bases at J; junction bases unmatched: 4.